The T cell receptor beta chain under discussion was sequenced for a study of Graves' ophthalmopathy and Graves' hyperthyroidism. Study overall: Sampling took place at initial diagnosis, with peripheral blood obtained before any treatment.

This CDR3 comprises 13 residues. CDR1 KGHDR and CDR2 SFDVKD come from the germline V gene. V was trimmed by 5 bases and J by 8 bases, leaving 14 bases between them. This clonotype was recorded at least ten times. RNA transcripts yielded amplified TCR beta CDR3 regions. An opening RT-PCR round employed HTBI primers and preceded a second-round multiplex PCR. TCRdb ran MiXCR on the multiplex PCR reads and lists one entry per CDR3 protein. Of 400,000 to 450,000 distinct CDR3 sequences in the sample, more than 20% were seen once. From fresh peripheral blood, approximately 10 ml in volume, the PBMCs were obtained.

The chain joins TRBV24-1 to TRBJ1-1; weak D call: TRBD1 (6 bases). The sequencing sample was made of peripheral blood. The receptor's source is a young woman with stable Graves' hyperthyroidism. CDR3: CATSGGASWEAFF. The CDR3 nucleotides read TGTGCCACCAGTGGGGGGGCATCCTGGGAAGCTTTCTTT.